Presented here are 22 T cell receptor beta chains from one specimen sequenced in a study of T cell responses to AZD1222 COVID-19 vaccine (dated by TCRdb to the early 2020s). This specimen's time point label, interpreted: baseline before first vaccination. Libraries came from the immunoSEQ multiplex PCR assay. TCRdb mirrors the immuneACCESS table, restricted to in-frame sequences. Some clones are absent from its copies; in checked studies, under half trace to an unresolved V gene, and the reason for the others is unknown. This sample lists under 150,000 clones; about nine tenths were detected once. The ten top clones hold roughly 5.1% of the sample. Sequencing was performed on peripheral blood, taken on day 0 of AZD1222 vaccination. All receptors derive from an adult in good health.

This chain uses TRBV7-8 with TRBJ2-1, with D possibly TRBD1 on 5 matching bases. Germline loops: CDR1 SGHVS, CDR2 FQNEAQ. The CDR3 is made up of 13 amino acids. Trimming cost V 5 bases and J 6 bases, with 11 bases left between them. CDR3 DNA: TGTGCCAGCAGCACCCGACAGTTCAATGAGCAGTTCTTC. The encoded protein is CASSTRQFNEQFF.

The J gene is TRBJ2-7, the V gene TRBV11-2; D perhaps matches TRBD1 (6 bases). Germline values: CDR1 SGHAT, CDR2 FQNNGV. The CDR3 runs 16 residues. V lost 6 bases to trimming and J lost 4 bases, with 22 bases between them. The CDR3 DNA reads TGTGCCAGCAGAACGGTTAGGCAGGGGCCCGCTTACGAGCAGTACTTC. Translation gives CASRTVRQGPAYEQYF.

The chain carries TRBV9 and TRBJ1-1; D possibly corresponds to TRBD1 (6 bases). Trimming left V 4 bases short and J 1 base short, with 11 bases between. Germline CDR1 is SGDLS and CDR2 is YYNGEE. The CDR3 extends over 14 amino acids. The CDR3 sequence is CASSIGGANTEAFF. The CDR3, as DNA: TGTGCCAGCAGCATCGGGGGCGCGAACACTGAAGCTTTCTTT.

V is TRBV7-9 and J is TRBJ2-3, with 12 bases identical to TRBD2. The germline V gene encodes CDR1 SEHNR and CDR2 FQNEAQ (reference sequence). The CDR3 contains 15 residues. Trimming at V came to 6 bases and at J to 4 bases, leaving 5 bases not matched to a gene. CDR3 sequence: CASRQTSGSADTQYF. The CDR3 coding sequence is TGTGCCAGCAGACAGACTAGCGGGAGTGCAGATACGCAGTATTTT.

The chain recombines TRBV27 with TRBJ1-4, with a weak D call TRBD1 (5 bases). CDR3 length equals 15 residues. Germline CDR1 reads MNHEY; CDR2 reads SMNVEV (reference sequence). V was cut by 3 bases and J by 2 bases, with 10 bases left in between. The CDR3 sequence is CASSFNGGTNEKLFF. The DNA for the CDR3 is TGTGCCAGCAGTTTTAACGGGGGTACTAATGAAAAACTGTTTTTT.

This clone was observed a single time. The chain links TRBV28 to TRBJ1-3; no clear D. Germline loops: CDR1 MDHEN, CDR2 SYDVKM. This CDR3 has 15 residues. V shed 8 bases and J shed 0 bases, with 14 bases lying between them. CDR3 loop: CASGGLKGSGNTIYF. CDR3 nucleotide sequence: TGTGCCAGCGGAGGGTTAAAAGGCTCTGGAAACACCATATATTTT.

The chain couples TRBV28 to TRBJ1-1, with 7 bases aligning to TRBD1. The CDR3 extends over 14 amino acids. Per germline, CDR1 MDHEN and CDR2 SYDVKM. The junction had 7 bases not matched to a gene; V was cut back by 4 bases and J by 5 bases. CDR3 DNA sequence: TGTGCCAGCAGTTACGAGGGGGCGGAGACTGAAGCTTTCTTT. Protein product: CASSYEGAETEAFF.

The chain joins TRBV25-1 to TRBJ2-1; weak D call: TRBD2 (6 bases). CDR3 size: 15 residues. Trimming left V 4 bases short and J 2 bases short, with 12 bases between. Per germline, CDR1 MGHDK and CDR2 SYGVNS. CDR3 coding DNA: TGTGCCAGCAGTGGCGACGGGGGACCCTACAATGAGCAGTTCTTC. Encoded protein: CASSGDGGPYNEQFF.

This chain joins TRBV4-1 and TRBJ1-5, with 10 bases that match TRBD1. The junction had 9 bases not matched to a gene; V was cut back by 0 bases and J by 4 bases. CDR1 and CDR2 from the germline V gene are MGHRA and YSYEKL. This CDR3 is 18 amino acids long. CDR3: CASSQEGLGQGWNQPQHF. The DNA for the CDR3 is TGCGCCAGCAGCCAAGAGGGGCTGGGACAGGGGTGGAATCAGCCCCAGCATTTT.

V usage is TRBV10-2 and J usage is TRBJ2-2; D is possibly TRBD1 (6 bases). The V and J ends lost 4 bases and 4 bases respectively, with 13 bases between them. The CDR3 consists of 15 residues. Per the germline V gene, CDR1 is WSHSY and CDR2 is SAAADI. CDR3 nucleotides: TGCGCCAGCAGTGCTGGGGGCGAGTTCACCGGGGAGCTGTTTTTT. Protein product: CASSAGGEFTGELFF.

The chain employs TRBV5-4 and TRBJ1-2, with TRBD1 identical over 9 bases. The CDR3 runs 17 residues. Germline V gene lookup returns CDR1 SGHNT and CDR2 YYREEE (reference sequence). V lost 4 bases and J lost 8; bases outside the gene matches: 18. In nucleotides, the CDR3 is TGTGCCAGCAGCCCACAGGGGGCGTCCTATGGATCGTTGGGCTACACCTTC. It specifies CASSPQGASYGSLGYTF.

The chain employs TRBV4-1 and TRBJ2-1; 7 bases match TRBD1. The CDR3 is made up of 13 amino acids. The germline V gene has CDR1 MGHRA and CDR2 YSYEKL. V shed 3 bases and J 9 bases; nucleotides not matched to a gene: 5. CDR3 bases: TGCGCCAGCAGCCAGGAACAGGGGATTGAGCAGTTCTTC. Translating gives CASSQEQGIEQFF.

The chain uses TRBV2 and TRBJ2-7; the D gene is possibly TRBD2 (5 bases). The CDR3 runs to 14 residues. Germline values: CDR1 SNHLY, CDR2 FYNNEI. The germline V and J ends were trimmed by 8 bases and 2 bases, with 16 bases remaining between them. The CDR3 coding sequence is TGTGCCAGCGGACCCCCGTCGAGGGCCTACGAGCAGTACTTC. Amino acids: CASGPPSRAYEQYF. The whole variable domain, remainder taken from reference TRBV2 and TRBJ2-7, is EPEVTQTPSHQVTQMGQEVILRCVPISNHLYFYWYRQILGQKVEFLVSFYNNEISEKSEIFDDQFSVERPDGSNFTLKIRSTKLEDSAMYFCASGPPSRAYEQYFGPGTRLTVT.

This chain joins TRBV7-9 and TRBJ2-1, with 10 bases aligning to TRBD1. V was pared by 1 base and J by 8 bases, with 2 bases of the junction left unmatched. Per germline, CDR1 SEHNR and CDR2 FQNEAQ (reference sequence). There are 14 residues in the CDR3. The CDR3 DNA reads as TGTGCCAGCAGCTTAGGACAGGGGGCGGATGAGCAGTTCTTC. Translated: CASSLGQGADEQFF.

The chain recombines TRBV5-1 with TRBJ2-3; D gene unclear. The ends were cut back, 1 base at V and 13 bases at J, with 13 bases in the middle. This CDR3 region has 12 residues. CDR1 is SGHRS, CDR2 YFSETQ, per germline. This chain's CDR3 is CASSLTQVYEYF. The CDR3 DNA follows: TGCGCCAGCAGCTTGACCCAAGTTTATGAGTATTTT. Full variable domain (missing parts from reference TRBV5-1 and TRBJ2-3): KAGVTQTPRYLIKTRGQQVTLSCSPISGHRSVSWYQQTPGQGLQFLFEYFSETQRNKGNFPGRFSGRQFSNSRSEMNVSTLELGDSALYLCASSLTQVYEYFGPGTRLTVL.

This clone was seen a single time. V is TRBV6-5 and J is TRBJ2-1; D is uncertain. The CDR3 is 13 amino acids. CDR1 is MNHEY and CDR2 is SVGAGI in the germline V gene. The ends were cut back, 0 bases at V and 4 bases at J, with 4 bases in the middle. This CDR3 reads CASSYSRYNEQFF. CDR3 bases: TGTGCCAGCAGTTACTCGAGATACAATGAGCAGTTCTTC.

The chain uses TRBV18 and TRBJ1-1, with D possibly matching TRBD1 (6 bases). Germline CDR1 and CDR2: KGHSH and LQKENI. Trimming shortened V by 1 base and J by 3 bases, and 12 bases separated the two germline ends. This CDR3 spans 15 amino acids. CDR3 coding DNA: TGTGCCAGCTCACCACTCGGCAGGGGTTACACTGAAGCTTTCTTT. Translated, it gives CASSPLGRGYTEAFF.

The rearrangement joins TRBV6-1 to TRBJ2-7; no clear D gene. The CDR3 is 13 amino acids. Trimming left V 2 bases short and J 2 bases short, with 7 bases between. Germline CDR1 and CDR2: MNHNS and SASEGT. The CDR3 DNA sequence: TGTGCCAGCAGTGAAAATGAAGCCTACGAGCAGTACTTC. Encoded protein: CASSENEAYEQYF.

The rearrangement uses TRBV21-1 and TRBJ1-5. TRBV21-1 is termed a pseudogene. This CDR3 spans 14 amino acids. Here the CDR3 DNA reads TGTGCCAGCGGCAGGGTTTTATGGAATCAGCCCCAGCATTTT. Encoded protein: CASGRVLWNQPQHF.

DNA for the CDR3: TGCGCCAGCAGCTTGACAGGGAACGAGCAGTACTTC. Translating it yields CASSLTGNEQYF. V gene TRBV5-1 combines with J gene TRBJ2-7, with D tentatively TRBD1 (6 bases). This CDR3 region has 12 residues. CDR1 and CDR2 (germline): SGHRS, YFSETQ. V lost 1 base, J lost 5 bases, and 7 bases lay in between.

The chain employs TRBV5-1 and TRBJ2-5; the D gene could be TRBD1 or TRBD2 (5 bases each). There are 14 residues in the CDR3. The V gene lost 4 bases and the J gene lost 5 bases, with 15 bases spanning the gap. From germline, CDR1 is SGHRS and CDR2 YFSETQ. The CDR3 sequence is CASSPGTLYETQYF. CDR3 nucleotide sequence: TGCGCCAGCAGCCCCGGGACCCTATATGAGACCCAGTACTTC.

The chain recombines TRBV5-1 with TRBJ1-4; tentatively, D is TRBD1 (5 bases). Germline V CDR1 and CDR2: SGHRS, YFSETQ. The ends were cut back, 4 bases at V and 7 bases at J, with 17 bases in the middle. The CDR3 is 15 residues long. In DNA, the CDR3 is TGCGCCAGCAGCCCGGATGAGGGGACCCTTGAAAAACTGTTTTTT. Its protein product is CASSPDEGTLEKLFF.